Presented here are 14 T cell receptor beta chains from one specimen sequenced in a study of blood T cells in healthy people across ages. Alongside a J-beta primer mix, a sample-barcoded 5' primer served in a second PCR lasting roughly 7 to 11 cycles. TCRdb fed the 5' RACE reads into MiXCR, producing one record per CDR3 protein. Here the sample spans 270,000 or so distinct CDR3 sequences, roughly 29% being singletons. Sequencing was carried out using blood. The receptors derive from a woman in her seventies in good health.

The table lists this clonotype with a few counts. This sequence joins TRBV20-1 and TRBJ2-5; 9 bases fit TRBD1. This CDR3 is built from 13 residues. V lost 7 bases and J lost 5; bases outside the gene matches: 8. CDR1 is DFQATT, CDR2 SNEGSKA, per germline (reference sequence). This CDR3 reads CSGGTGGLETQYF. CDR3 nucleotides: TGCAGTGGAGGAACAGGGGGCCTTGAGACCCAGTACTTC.

The genes are TRBV6-5 and TRBJ2-5, with TRBD1 identical over 8 bases. Germline V gives CDR1 MNHEY, CDR2 SVGAGI. Germline trimming cut 0 bases from V and 2 bases from J; bases unmatched to any gene: 8. This CDR3 is built from 17 residues. The CDR3 coding sequence is TGTGCCAGCAGTTACTCTCCGATGGACAGGGAACAAGAGACCCAGTACTTC. Translating gives CASSYSPMDREQETQYF.

With respect to this clonotype: A much larger clone differs from this one at a single base, so this may be a read error. The chain is built from TRBV29-1 and TRBJ2-3, with a tentative D call TRBD1 (6 bases). The CDR3 has 14 residues. Looked up from germline, CDR1 is SQVTM and CDR2 is ANQGSEA. The CDR3 DNA sequence: TGCGGCGTTGTGAGGGGGATAGGCACAGATACGCAGTATTTT. As protein: CGVVRGIGTDTQYF.

This clonotype was observed a few times. This rearrangement joins TRBV7-9 to TRBJ2-3; tentatively, D is TRBD1 (6 bases). The V gene lost 5 bases and the J gene lost 3 bases, with 12 bases spanning the gap. This CDR3 region has 14 residues. Per germline, CDR1 SEHNR and CDR2 FQNEAQ (reference sequence). CDR3 sequence reads: CASSLVGTTDTQYF. CDR3 sequence (DNA): TGTGCCAGCAGCCTAGTCGGGACAACAGATACGCAGTATTTT.

This chain links TRBV6-2 or TRBV6-3 with TRBJ2-5, with D possibly TRBD2 on 6 matching bases. This CDR3 is built from 14 residues. V lost 2 bases and J 5 bases, leaving 12 bases between the germline ends. CDR1 and CDR2 from the germline V gene are MNHEY and SVGEGT. CDR3 DNA sequence: TGTGCCAGCAGTTACCTCGGGGGAGTGGAGACCCAGTACTTC. It translates to CASSYLGGVETQYF.

This clonotype showed up just once. This chain links TRBV9 with TRBJ2-4; D is undetermined. The CDR3 is 13 amino acids. The V end lost 1 base, the J end lost 9 bases, and 11 bases lay between the germline ends. Germline V gene sequence: CDR1 SGDLS, CDR2 YYNGEE. CDR3 in DNA: TGTGCCAGCAGCGTATCGGTAGGAAGCATTCAGTACTTC. Translated: CASSVSVGSIQYF.

The chain uses TRBV2 and TRBJ2-7; a possible D gene is TRBD1 (5 bases). The V gene's germline CDR1 is SNHLY and CDR2 FYNNEI. The CDR3 runs 15 residues. V lost 10 bases and J 4 bases, leaving 23 bases between the germline ends. CDR3 loop: CATTKGDSRLYEQYF. In nucleotides, the CDR3 is TGTGCCACCACGAAAGGAGACAGCCGACTTTACGAGCAGTACTTC.

This chain links TRBV28 with TRBJ2-4; D is ambiguous. Per the germline V gene, CDR1 is MDHEN and CDR2 is SYDVKM. Deletions cut 5 bases from V and 0 bases from J, with 11 bases between. CDR3 length equals 15 residues. CDR3 region: CASSTELLAKNIQYF. CDR3 DNA sequence: TGTGCCAGCAGTACAGAACTCCTAGCCAAAAACATTCAGTACTTC.

Only one count was recorded for this clonotype. An end of the junction differs from the germline gene, which may be a read error. The CDR3, as DNA: TGCGCCAGCAGCCAGGCCCATAGCGGGAGTAGGTCAGATACGCGGTATTTT. It translates to CASSQAHSGSRSDTRYF. V and J are TRBV4-1 and TRBJ2-3, with 9 bases fitting TRBD2. There are 17 residues in the CDR3. Germline V gene sequence: CDR1 MGHRA, CDR2 YSYEKL.

The chain carries TRBV29-1 and TRBJ1-4; perhaps TRBD1 as D (5 bases). The CDR3 is 14 amino acids. CDR1 and CDR2 (germline): SQVTM, ANQGSEA. The V end was cut by 4 bases, the J end by 3 bases, with 12 bases between. This CDR3 is CSVAVTGANEKLFF. CDR3 DNA: TGCAGCGTTGCCGTAACGGGGGCTAATGAAAAACTGTTTTTT.

The rearrangement joins TRBV2 to TRBJ2-2, with D unresolved. The CDR3 consists of 14 residues. The germline V gene encodes CDR1 SNHLY and CDR2 FYNNEI. Trimming left V 2 bases short and J 4 bases short, with 8 bases between. The CDR3 spells CASSELDFTGELFF. The DNA of the CDR3 is TGTGCCAGCAGTGAACTAGATTTCACCGGGGAGCTGTTTTTT.

This clonotype was picked up a small number of times. The gene calls are TRBV6-5 and TRBJ2-5, with D possibly called TRBD1 or TRBD2 (5 bases each). The germline V gene encodes CDR1 MNHEY and CDR2 SVGAGI. V lost 6 bases to trimming and J lost 4 bases, with 18 bases between them. The CDR3 runs to 15 residues. The chain's CDR3 is CASSYITGGRETQYF. Written as DNA, the CDR3 is TGTGCCAGCAGCTACATAACAGGAGGTAGAGAGACCCAGTACTTC.

J is TRBJ2-3 and V is TRBV7-2; 9 bases align to TRBD2. V was pared by 5 bases and J by 6 bases, with 9 bases of the junction left unmatched. The CDR3 runs 15 residues. Germline V CDR1 and CDR2: SGHTA, FQGNSA. This CDR3 reads CASSVWGGRADTQYF. The CDR3 coding sequence is TGTGCCAGCAGCGTCTGGGGCGGGAGGGCTGATACGCAGTATTTT.

As concerns this clonotype: Relative to the germline gene, one junction end is altered; a read error may explain this. The rearrangement uses TRBV5-1 and TRBJ2-7; no clear D. The V gene's germline CDR1 is SGHRS and CDR2 YFSETQ. This CDR3 is 16 amino acids long. The CDR3 region has the DNA TGCACCAGCAGCTTGGGAATATATCCTAGAACTTTCGAGCAGTACTTC. Protein: CTSSLGIYPRTFEQYF.